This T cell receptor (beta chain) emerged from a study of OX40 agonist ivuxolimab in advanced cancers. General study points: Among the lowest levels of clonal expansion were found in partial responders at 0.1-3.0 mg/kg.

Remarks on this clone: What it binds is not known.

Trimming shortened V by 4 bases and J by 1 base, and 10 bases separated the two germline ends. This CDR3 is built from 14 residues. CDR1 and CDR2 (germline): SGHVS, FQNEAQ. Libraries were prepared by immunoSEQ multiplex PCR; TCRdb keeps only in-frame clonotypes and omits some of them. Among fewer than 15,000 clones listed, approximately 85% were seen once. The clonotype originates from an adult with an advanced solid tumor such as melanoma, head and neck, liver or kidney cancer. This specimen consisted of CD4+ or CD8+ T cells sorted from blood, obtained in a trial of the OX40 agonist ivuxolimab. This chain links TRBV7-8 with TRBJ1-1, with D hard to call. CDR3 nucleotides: TGTGCCAGCAGCTCCCAGTTATCGAACACTGAAGCTTTCTTT. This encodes CASSSQLSNTEAFF.